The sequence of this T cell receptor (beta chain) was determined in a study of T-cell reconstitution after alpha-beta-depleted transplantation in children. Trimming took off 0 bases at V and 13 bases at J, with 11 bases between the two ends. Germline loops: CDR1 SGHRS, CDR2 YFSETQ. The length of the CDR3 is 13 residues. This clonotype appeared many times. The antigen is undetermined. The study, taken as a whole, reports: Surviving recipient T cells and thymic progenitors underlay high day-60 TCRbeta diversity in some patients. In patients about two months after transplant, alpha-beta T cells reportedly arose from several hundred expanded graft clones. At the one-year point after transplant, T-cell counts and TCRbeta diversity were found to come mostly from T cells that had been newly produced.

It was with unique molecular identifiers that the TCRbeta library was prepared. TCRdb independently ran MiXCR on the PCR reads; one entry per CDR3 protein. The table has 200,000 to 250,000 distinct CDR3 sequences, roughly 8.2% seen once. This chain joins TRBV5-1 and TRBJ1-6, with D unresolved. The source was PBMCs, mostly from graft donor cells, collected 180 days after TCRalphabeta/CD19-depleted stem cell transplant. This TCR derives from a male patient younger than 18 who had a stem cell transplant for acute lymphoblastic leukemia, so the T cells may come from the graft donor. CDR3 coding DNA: TGCGCCAGCAGCTTGGGCCTGGAGACCCCCCTCCACTTT. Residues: CASSLGLETPLHF.